This TCR beta chain is from a study of PD-L1 blockade in urothelial cancer. Looking at the study overall: Male sex and bladder-origin urothelial cancer characterized about 85% of the 29 patients. A median of about 140,000 T cells was found in the blood samples. Study-level results: Clonality of blood TCR below the median before treatment predicted better survival.

As for time point: pretreatment peripheral blood. The CDR3 has 16 amino acids. The junction had 3 bases not matched to a gene; V was cut back by 4 bases and J by 0 bases. Germline values: CDR1 SGHRS, CDR2 YFSETQ. The assay was immunoSEQ multiplex PCR, and TCRdb's table has in-frame clones only and misses some. The sample carries 130,000 or so clones, about four fifths recorded once. A word on this clone: Its specificity is unknown.

The sample was PBMCs, taken around atezolizumab (anti-PD-L1) treatment. The receptor was derived from a man over 45 with urothelial cancer. V usage is TRBV5-1 and J usage is TRBJ2-5, with TRBD2 identical over 13 bases. Here the CDR3 reads CASSQGTSGNQETQYF. DNA for the CDR3: TGCGCCAGCAGCCAAGGGACTAGCGGGAACCAAGAGACCCAGTACTTC.